These 28 T cell receptor beta chains came from one sample sequenced in a study of T cells after yellow fever vaccination. Using its own MiXCR run on the 5' RACE reads, TCRdb lists one record per CDR3 protein. This sample has 320,000 or so distinct CDR3 sequences, with approximately 8% found just once. The material was PBMCs, obtained around 45 days after the first yellow fever vaccination. The receptors derive from a young man who received the YFV17D yellow fever vaccine.

This clonotype is a singleton in its sample. Relative to the germline gene, one junction end is altered; a read error may explain this. The chain has TRBV3-1 and TRBJ2-5; 9 positions match TRBD2. The length of the CDR3 is 15 residues. Germline CDR1 LGHDT, CDR2 YNNKEL (reference sequence). The CDR3 is CATSQGLAGEETQYF. For the CDR3, the DNA is TGTGCCACCAGCCAGGGATTAGCGGGGGAAGAGACCCAGTACTTC.

Only a few counts were recorded for this clonotype. The V gene is TRBV11-2, the J gene TRBJ2-7, with D possibly being TRBD1 or TRBD2 (5 bases each). This CDR3 comprises 15 residues. V lost 0 bases, J lost 2 bases, and 11 bases lay in between. Germline V lookup: CDR1 SGHAT, CDR2 FQNNGV. For the CDR3, the DNA is TGTGCCAGCAGCTTAGATCGGGACGGGCCCTACGAGCAGTACGTC. Translation: CASSLDRDGPYEQYV.

This clonotype was observed a handful of times. V usage is TRBV6-1 and J usage is TRBJ2-2; 7 nucleotides match TRBD1. This CDR3 is built from 17 residues. The junction had 10 bases not matched to a gene; V was cut back by 5 bases and J by 1 base. Per germline, CDR1 MNHNS and CDR2 SASEGT. The CDR3 is CASSPHAGTVNTGELFF. Written as DNA, the CDR3 is TGTGCCAGCAGTCCACACGCCGGGACAGTGAACACCGGGGAGCTGTTTTTT.

The chain is built from TRBV7-3 and TRBJ2-2, with D hard to call. Germline V CDR1 and CDR2: SGHTA, FQGTGA. The CDR3 totals 14 residues. V lost 4 bases and J lost 5, with 11 bases in between. The CDR3 reads CASSSGPTTGELFF. Written as DNA, the CDR3 is TGTGCCAGCAGCTCCGGTCCGACTACCGGGGAGCTGTTTTTT. Full variable domain (outside the CDR3, taken from reference TRBV7-3 and TRBJ2-2): GAGVSQTPSNKVTEKGKYVELRCDPISGHTALYWYRQSLGQGPEFLIYFQGTGAADDSGLPNDRFFAVRPEGSVSTLKIQRTERGDSAVYLCASSSGPTTGELFFGEGSRLTVL.

The chain couples TRBV5-1 to TRBJ2-5, with D possibly being TRBD2 (5 bases). This CDR3 has 15 residues. Trimming pared 4 bases from V and 1 base from J, leaving 14 bases between. Germline V gene lookup returns CDR1 SGHRS and CDR2 YFSETQ. For the CDR3, the DNA is TGCGCCAGCAGCCGATGGACTGTTGGCCAAGAGACCCAGTACTTC. Its protein product is CASSRWTVGQETQYF.

The chain has TRBV29-1 and TRBJ1-2, with 11 bases lining up with TRBD1. Unmatched junction bases numbered 6, after V lost 6 bases and J lost 0 bases. The CDR3 consists of 15 residues. Germline V gene lookup returns CDR1 SQVTM and CDR2 ANQGSEA. The CDR3 loop is CSVDLGQGANYGYTF. CDR3 coding DNA: TGCAGCGTCGACCTGGGACAGGGGGCTAACTATGGCTACACCTTC.

This clonotype was counted between two and nine times. V usage is TRBV6-5 and J usage is TRBJ1-2; tentative D call: TRBD1 (5 bases). V lost 0 bases, J lost 2 bases, and 7 bases lay in between. This CDR3 has 14 amino acids. Looked up from germline, CDR1 is MNHEY and CDR2 is SVGAGI. The CDR3 sequence is CASSYSNRNYGYTF. CDR3 bases: TGTGCCAGCAGTTACTCCAACAGGAACTATGGCTACACCTTC.

This clonotype was counted only a few times. This chain links TRBV7-8 with TRBJ2-1, with D tentatively TRBD2 (6 bases). Germline lookup yields CDR1 SGHVS and CDR2 FQNEAQ. CDR3 size: 12 residues. V lost 6 bases and J lost 7, with 10 bases in between. The CDR3 reads CASRPAGNEQFF. CDR3 coding DNA: TGTGCCAGCAGGCCCGCGGGGAATGAGCAGTTCTTC.

At least ten counts were recorded for this clonotype. CDR3 loop: CASSYAGSRYGYTF. The CDR3 nucleotides are TGTGCCAGCAGTTACGCGGGGAGTCGGTATGGCTACACCTTC. This chain joins TRBV6-5 and TRBJ1-2; D gene uncertain. The CDR3 is 14 amino acids. Looked up from germline, CDR1 is MNHEY and CDR2 is SVGAGI. V was clipped by 2 bases and J by 5 bases, with 12 bases between them.

Only a few counts were recorded for this clonotype. The rearrangement links TRBV20-1 to TRBJ2-7; D uncertain. CDR3 length equals 13 residues. The V gene lost 0 bases and the J gene lost 3 bases, with 9 bases spanning the gap. Germline V gene data show CDR1 as DFQATT and CDR2 as SNEGSKA (reference sequence). CDR3 bases: TGCAGTGCTAGAGATCTAACGAGCTACGAGCAGTACGTC. It encodes CSARDLTSYEQYV.

This clonotype was found many times. The chain combines TRBV5-1 with TRBJ2-3; D not certain. V was shortened by 0 bases and J by 8 bases, with 13 bases between the two germline ends. The CDR3 contains 14 residues. CDR1 is SGHRS and CDR2 is YFSETQ in the germline V gene. The CDR3 loop reads CASSLAYLTSTQYF. The DNA for the CDR3 is TGCGCCAGCAGCTTGGCCTACTTAACAAGTACGCAGTATTTT.

The J gene is TRBJ1-6, the V gene TRBV6-5; 9 bases align to TRBD1. The CDR3 extends over 14 amino acids. J was trimmed by 7 bases and V by 5 bases; bases with no gene match: 3. Looked up from germline, CDR1 is MNHEY and CDR2 is SVGAGI. The DNA of the CDR3 is TGTGCCAGCAGTAACAGGGGGCGGAATTCACCCCTCCACTTT. Translation: CASSNRGRNSPLHF.

This clonotype has at least ten counts. V gene TRBV10-3 combines with J gene TRBJ2-1; D gene ambiguous. Germline-derived CDR1 and CDR2 are ENHRY and SYGVKD. This CDR3 spans 16 amino acids. V was cut by 2 bases and J by 5 bases, with 16 bases left in between. The CDR3 sequence: CAISEGIDIGDNEQFF. The CDR3 nucleotides read TGTGCCATCAGTGAGGGAATTGACATCGGCGACAATGAGCAGTTCTTC.

About this clonotype itself: One end of the junction fails to match germline, which may point to a read error. The V and J genes are TRBV5-1 and TRBJ1-1; 8 bases are a match to TRBD1. CDR1 and CDR2 from the germline V gene are SGHRS and YFSETQ. The CDR3 sequence is 16 residues long. The CDR3, as DNA: TGCACCAGCAGCTTGGGAAACAGGGGGACGGACACTGAAGCTTTCTTT. Protein: CTSSLGNRGTDTEAFF.

This clonotype was seen ten or more times. The chain joins TRBV12-3 or TRBV12-4 to TRBJ2-2; 7 positions agree with TRBD1. Trimming took 6 bases from V and 6 from J; bases not matched to a gene: 16. The CDR3 runs 17 residues. As DNA, the CDR3 is TGTGCCAGCAGCTTTAGGACAGGATGGTCTGTGCCCGGGGAGCTGTTTTTT. Its translation: CASSFRTGWSVPGELFF.

In this sample, this clonotype is medium-sized (0.01 to 0.1%). The chain combines TRBV5-1 with TRBJ2-4, with unresolved D. The CDR3 extends over 17 amino acids. V lost 0 bases, J lost 0 bases, and 13 bases lay in between. CDR1 and CDR2 from the germline V gene are SGHRS and YFSETQ. The CDR3 nucleotides read TGCGCCAGCAGCTTGGCTTTTGAGAAGGCAGCCAAAAACATTCAGTACTTC. As protein: CASSLAFEKAAKNIQYF.

The sample holds a few counts of this clonotype. This chain links TRBV5-6 with TRBJ2-7, with D maybe TRBD2 (7 bases). The ends were cut back, 1 base at V and 6 bases at J, with 14 bases in the middle. This CDR3 comprises 14 residues. Per the germline V gene, CDR1 is SGHDT and CDR2 is YYEEEE. The CDR3 protein is CASSLWGGPVEQYF. CDR3 DNA sequence: TGTGCCAGCAGCTTGTGGGGGGGCCCCGTCGAGCAGTACTTC.

This chain connects TRBV7-9 to TRBJ2-3, with a tentative D call TRBD2 (5 bases). Germline assignment: CDR1 SEHNR and CDR2 FQNEAQ (reference sequence). The CDR3 runs 14 residues. V lost 0 bases to trimming and J lost 4 bases, with 8 bases between them. This CDR3 is CASSLAMGADTQYF. The DNA for the CDR3 is TGTGCCAGCAGCTTAGCGATGGGAGCAGATACGCAGTATTTT. Full variable domain (rest looked up from reference TRBV7-9 and TRBJ2-3): DTGVSQNPRHKITKRGQNVTFRCDPISEHNRLYWYRQTLGQGPEFLTYFQNEAQLEKSRLLSDRFSAERPKGSFSTLEIQRTEQGDSAMYLCASSLAMGADTQYFGPGTRLTVL.

This chain links TRBV20-1 with TRBJ2-1, with 11 positions matching TRBD2. J was trimmed by 3 bases and V by 4 bases; bases with no gene match: 8. Per germline, CDR1 DFQATT and CDR2 SNEGSKA (reference sequence). CDR3 length: 16 amino acids. The DNA of the CDR3 is TGCAGTGCTATTCCCCTGACTAGCGGGGTCTACAATGAGCAGTTCTTC. This codes for CSAIPLTSGVYNEQFF.

This clonotype appeared a few times. This chain uses TRBV12-3 or TRBV12-4 with TRBJ2-2, with no clear D. The ends were cut back, 7 bases at V and 2 bases at J, with 14 bases in the middle. There are 15 residues in the CDR3. Written as DNA, the CDR3 is TGTGCCAGCACCGCACTGGGCCGTAACACCGGGGAGCTGTTTTTT. Translated, it gives CASTALGRNTGELFF.

V usage is TRBV7-2 and J usage is TRBJ2-4; 7 bases map to TRBD1. V lost 3 bases to trimming and J lost 5 bases; unmatched junction nucleotides: 7. The germline V gene encodes CDR1 SGHTA and CDR2 FQGNSA. The CDR3 runs 15 residues. This CDR3 reads CASSLGRGWENIQYF. The CDR3 bases are TGTGCCAGCAGCTTGGGCAGGGGGTGGGAAAACATTCAGTACTTC.

The sample holds a few counts of this clonotype. This chain uses TRBV20-1 with TRBJ2-2, with 8 bases fitting TRBD1. CDR3 length: 16 residues. V was pared by 0 bases and J by 4 bases, with 7 bases of the junction left unmatched. The germline V gene encodes CDR1 DFQATT and CDR2 SNEGSKA (reference sequence). The CDR3: CSARDARQGPTGELFF. The CDR3 DNA is TGCAGTGCTAGAGATGCGAGACAGGGGCCCACCGGGGAGCTGTTTTTT.

The sample holds a few counts of this clonotype. The chain employs TRBV27 and TRBJ2-4; TRBD1 matches 8 bases. The junction had 10 bases not matched to a gene; V was cut back by 5 bases and J by 4 bases. CDR1 is MNHEY, CDR2 SMNVEV, per germline (reference sequence). The CDR3 runs 16 residues. The CDR3 DNA reads as TGTGCCAGCAGTGCCCAGTGGGACAGGACTAAAAACATTCAGTACTTC. Translation: CASSAQWDRTKNIQYF.

The J gene is TRBJ2-1, the V gene TRBV20-1; D may be TRBD2 (6 bases). V was trimmed by 0 bases and J by 13 bases, leaving 7 bases between them. From germline, CDR1 is DFQATT and CDR2 SNEGSKA (reference sequence). The CDR3 is made up of 10 amino acids. CDR3 sequence reads: CSARERGQFF. The CDR3 coding sequence is TGCAGTGCTAGAGAGCGGGGTCAGTTCTTC.

This clonotype was detected a few times. The chain has TRBV5-1 and TRBJ1-1; D is uncertain. The CDR3 contains 14 residues. Per germline, CDR1 SGHRS and CDR2 YFSETQ. The V gene lost 5 bases and the J gene lost 0 bases, with 11 bases spanning the gap. This CDR3 is CASSRRAMNTEAFF. Here the CDR3 DNA reads TGCGCCAGCAGTCGCCGGGCCATGAACACTGAAGCTTTCTTT.

This clonotype was counted a few times. The rearrangement uses TRBV12-3 or TRBV12-4 and TRBJ2-1; D perhaps matches TRBD1 (6 bases). The ends were cut back, 5 bases at V and 4 bases at J, with 9 bases in the middle. CDR3 length equals 13 residues. Here the CDR3 reads CASSVGTYNEQFF. The DNA for the CDR3 is TGTGCCAGCAGTGTGGGGACATACAATGAGCAGTTCTTC.

This clonotype was counted a few times. The V and J genes are TRBV18 and TRBJ2-1; 9 bases match TRBD2. J was trimmed by 4 bases and V by 6 bases; bases with no gene match: 13. Germline loops: CDR1 KGHSH, CDR2 LQKENI. The CDR3 extends over 17 amino acids. CDR3 amino acids: CASSPLGGGASYNEQFF. CDR3 nucleotide sequence: TGTGCCAGCTCCCCCCTGGGCGGGGGGGCGTCATACAATGAGCAGTTCTTC.

This clonotype showed up just a few times. The chain couples TRBV4-2 to TRBJ1-1, with TRBD1 matching over 8 bases. The CDR3 consists of 16 residues. Trimming took 4 bases from V and 2 from J; bases not matched to a gene: 9. In germline, CDR1 is LGHNA, CDR2 YNFKEQ. The CDR3 sequence is CASSLASGGLNTEAFF. For the CDR3, the DNA is TGTGCCAGCAGCCTGGCGTCAGGGGGCTTAAACACTGAAGCTTTCTTT.